This T cell receptor beta chain was sequenced for a study of blood T cells in healthy people across ages. The wider study: In model experiments, template switching was able to capture about one barcoded beta molecule for every two T cells that were present.

The extraction recovered at least 5 micrograms of total RNA per sample. A second PCR, run for about 7 to 11 cycles, used a sample-barcoded 5' primer plus a J-beta primer mix. One entry per CDR3 protein, called by TCRdb with MiXCR from the 5' RACE reads. The sample holds nearly 1 million distinct CDR3 sequences, 45% to 60% seen once. Germline values: CDR1 SGHDT, CDR2 YYEEEE. Trimming pared 2 bases from V and 9 bases from J, leaving 15 bases between. The CDR3 extends over 14 amino acids. This clonotype has a handful of counts. The TCR sequence derives from a woman between 55 and 75 years old in good health. This chain connects TRBV5-6 to TRBJ2-1; D remains ambiguous. Sequenced input: blood. The CDR3 protein is CASSFGDLGSEQFF. CDR3 nucleotide sequence: TGTGCCAGCAGCTTTGGGGATCTAGGTTCTGAGCAGTTCTTC.